The sequence of this T cell receptor (beta chain) was determined in a study of blood T cell repertoires in COVID-19. The protocol was immunoSEQ multiplex PCR, while the TCRdb copy is restricted to in-frame clones and leaves out a portion. The sample carries around 310,000 clones, 88% recorded once. Sample: PBMCs or T cells enriched from blood (not recorded which). This clonotype was obtained from a young man who had recovered from COVID-19.

The CDR3 here is CASSPGTGTQPQHF. Written as DNA, the CDR3 is TGTGCCAGCAGTCCCGGGACAGGGACTCAGCCCCAGCATTTT. The chain employs TRBV6-5 and TRBJ1-5; 9 nucleotides align to TRBD1. The CDR3 runs to 14 residues. V lost 5 bases to trimming and J lost 6 bases; unmatched junction nucleotides: 5. Germline CDR1 MNHEY, CDR2 SVGAGI.